This entry lists 26 T cell receptor beta chains sequenced from one sample in a study of cytomegalovirus exposure and HLA in healthy donors. The study ran its PCR with 60 Vbeta and 13 Jbeta primers. The data were produced by immunoSEQ multiplex PCR, yet TCRdb's version contains in-frame clones alone and is incomplete. The sample yields around 110,000 clones, 70% to 85% seen once. The sample was PBMCs. The receptors shown here come from a boy aged 5 to 17 in good health and CMV-seronegative.

V and J are TRBV28 and TRBJ1-3, with D perhaps TRBD1 (6 bases). Trimming took 7 bases from V and 0 from J, leaving 19 bases between them. Germline V gene sequence: CDR1 MDHEN, CDR2 SYDVKM. The CDR3 sequence is 17 residues long. The CDR3 loop is CASTRGGTTNSGNTIYF. The CDR3 DNA reads as TGTGCCAGCACCAGGGGAGGGACGACCAACTCTGGAAACACCATATATTTT.

This sequence joins TRBV2 and TRBJ2-1, with D perhaps TRBD1 (5 bases). Trimming shortened V by 3 bases and J by 5 bases, and 17 bases separated the two germline ends. The CDR3 runs 16 residues. In germline, CDR1 is SNHLY, CDR2 FYNNEI. The CDR3 protein is CASSEGPGKANNEQFF. The CDR3 region has the DNA TGTGCCAGCAGTGAGGGGCCAGGGAAGGCCAACAATGAGCAGTTCTTC.

The genes are TRBV11-1 and TRBJ2-1; 15 bases line up with TRBD2. The germline gives CDR1 SGHAT, CDR2 FQDESV (reference sequence). This CDR3 is built from 17 residues. V trimming: 2 bases; J trimming: 7 bases; junction bases outside the gene matches: 6. The CDR3 region is CASSLPGLAGGPNEQFF. The CDR3 DNA is TGTGCCAGCAGCTTACCAGGACTAGCGGGAGGGCCAAATGAGCAGTTCTTC.

This clone showed up just a few times. This chain connects TRBV18 to TRBJ1-2; TRBD1 might be the D (5 bases). The CDR3 loop spans 14 amino acids. Trimming pared 3 bases from V and 3 bases from J, leaving 11 bases between. Looked up from germline, CDR1 is KGHSH and CDR2 is LQKENI. The CDR3: CASSPVQGDYGYTF. CDR3 sequence (DNA): TGTGCCAGCTCACCCGTCCAGGGTGACTATGGCTACACCTTC.

The chain couples TRBV30 to TRBJ2-5, with D hard to call. Germline CDR1 and CDR2: GTSNPN and SVGIG (reference sequence). Trimming stripped 2 bases from V and 0 bases from J, with 4 bases between. CDR3 length equals 12 residues. The chain's CDR3 is CAWSPYQETQYF. CDR3 nucleotide sequence: TGTGCCTGGAGTCCTTACCAAGAGACCCAGTACTTC.

The sample holds a few counts of this clone. The V gene is TRBV6-1, the J gene TRBJ2-3, with 10 nucleotides matching TRBD2. The V gene's germline CDR1 is MNHNS and CDR2 SASEGT. This CDR3 region has 15 residues. Germline trimming cut 1 base from V and 6 bases from J; bases unmatched to any gene: 4. CDR3 nucleotide sequence: TGTGCCAGCAGTGAAGGGTCTAGCGGGGGTGATACGCAGTATTTT. Residues: CASSEGSSGGDTQYF.

The CDR3 bases are TGTGCCTGGAGTGTAGACAGAGGGAACACTGAAGCTTTCTTT. Translation: CAWSVDRGNTEAFF. The gene calls are TRBV30 and TRBJ1-1; D is possibly TRBD1 (5 bases). Trimming left V 0 bases short and J 1 base short, with 9 bases between. This CDR3 has 14 amino acids. Germline V gene sequence: CDR1 GTSNPN, CDR2 SVGIG (reference sequence).

This clone was detected only once. This chain joins TRBV6-5 and TRBJ2-3, with a possible D match to TRBD1 (6 bases). Germline V gene sequence: CDR1 MNHEY, CDR2 SVGAGI. The CDR3 contains 15 residues. Trimming took 0 bases from V and 5 from J, leaving 12 bases between them. The CDR3 loop reads CASSYSRTDKDTQYF. The CDR3 DNA reads as TGTGCCAGCAGTTACTCGCGGACAGACAAAGATACGCAGTATTTT.

This clone was picked up a small number of times. The chain links TRBV5-1 to TRBJ2-1, with 14 bases aligning to TRBD2. Germline values: CDR1 SGHRS, CDR2 YFSETQ. V dropped 4 bases and J dropped 12; count of bases not matched to a gene: 3. The CDR3 is made up of 13 amino acids. The CDR3 spells CASSPGTSGRQFF. The DNA for the CDR3 is TGCGCCAGCAGCCCGGGGACTAGCGGGAGGCAGTTCTTC.

The chain recombines TRBV28 with TRBJ2-7, with D possibly being TRBD1 (7 bases). Germline V lookup: CDR1 MDHEN, CDR2 SYDVKM. The CDR3 runs to 15 residues. V lost 6 bases and J 3 bases, leaving 18 bases between the germline ends. CDR3 sequence reads: CASSSGGLDFYEQYF. CDR3 nucleotide sequence: TGTGCCAGCAGCTCAGGGGGACTGGATTTCTACGAGCAGTACTTC.

The genes are TRBV2 and TRBJ2-1; TRBD1 might be the D (5 bases). The V and J ends lost 4 bases and 7 bases respectively, with 14 bases between them. There are 14 residues in the CDR3. Germline CDR1 and CDR2: SNHLY and FYNNEI. The CDR3 spells CASSASQGGNEQFF. For the CDR3, the DNA is TGTGCCAGCAGTGCTAGTCAGGGTGGGAATGAGCAGTTCTTC.

V gene TRBV2 combines with J gene TRBJ2-5, with a tentative D call TRBD2 (5 bases). Germline-derived CDR1 and CDR2 are SNHLY and FYNNEI. CDR3 length equals 12 residues. The V end lost 3 bases, the J end lost 8 bases, and 10 bases lay between the germline ends. For the CDR3, the DNA is TGTGCCAGCAGTGACAAAGAGGGAACCCAGTACTTC. Amino acid sequence: CASSDKEGTQYF.

The rearrangement joins TRBV9 to TRBJ2-3, with 11 bases fitting TRBD2. Germline V CDR1 and CDR2: SGDLS, YYNGEE. The CDR3 length is 15 residues. J lost 6 bases, V lost 5 bases, and 8 bases had no gene match. For the CDR3, the DNA is TGTGCCAGCAGTCTAGCGGGGGGCCTAATCGATACGCAGTATTTT. Translation gives CASSLAGGLIDTQYF.

The chain links TRBV5-1 to TRBJ1-5; no clear D gene. From germline, CDR1 is SGHRS and CDR2 YFSETQ. This CDR3 is 13 amino acids long. V gave up 4 bases and J gave up 7 bases, with 12 bases separating them. DNA of the CDR3: TGCGCCAGCAGCGAAACGTATGGCCAGCCCCAGCATTTT. This translates into CASSETYGQPQHF.

This clone turned up a few times. The CDR3 region is CASSRPGQRNTEAFF. CDR3 DNA: TGTGCCAGCAGCAGACCGGGACAGAGGAACACTGAAGCTTTCTTT. This chain uses TRBV5-4 with TRBJ1-1, with 7 positions matching TRBD1. The CDR3 extends over 15 amino acids. V lost 4 bases to trimming and J lost 1 base; unmatched junction nucleotides: 7. Germline CDR1 and CDR2: SGHNT and YYREEE (reference sequence).

The J gene is TRBJ2-7, the V gene TRBV29-1; 9 bases match TRBD2. CDR1 is SQVTM, CDR2 ANQGSEA, per germline. With V trimmed by 6 bases and J by 1 base, 4 bases remained unmatched. The CDR3 length is 13 residues. CDR3 region: CSVRGLASYEQYF. CDR3 DNA: TGCAGCGTGCGGGGACTAGCATCCTACGAGCAGTACTTC.

CDR3 protein: CAWSVTSLAGELFF. The CDR3 DNA follows: TGTGCCTGGAGTGTAACGAGCCTTGCCGGGGAGCTGTTTTTT. V and J are TRBV30 and TRBJ2-2; D remains ambiguous. CDR3 length: 14 amino acids. The V and J ends lost 0 bases and 6 bases respectively, with 11 bases between them. The germline CDR1 and CDR2 sequences are GTSNPN and SVGIG (reference sequence).

The chain links TRBV6-6 to TRBJ1-5, with 7 bases aligning to TRBD1. With V trimmed by 6 bases and J by 1 base, 3 bases remained unmatched. Germline V lookup: CDR1 MNHNY, CDR2 SVGAGI (reference sequence). This CDR3 spans 14 amino acids. CDR3 sequence reads: CASRYRGSNQPQHF. The CDR3 DNA reads as TGTGCCAGCAGATACAGGGGAAGCAATCAGCCCCAGCATTTT.

The chain recombines TRBV30 with TRBJ2-7, with a weak D call TRBD2 (6 bases). The CDR3 has 13 residues. Germline V lookup: CDR1 GTSNPN, CDR2 SVGIG (reference sequence). V shed 8 bases and J shed 2 bases, with 16 bases lying between them. The CDR3 region has the DNA TGTGCCGTATCGCGGGACCAAGCCTACGAGCAGTACTTC. Encoded protein: CAVSRDQAYEQYF.

This sequence joins TRBV19 and TRBJ1-5; 7 nucleotides agree with TRBD1. The CDR3 is made up of 15 amino acids. Germline V lookup: CDR1 LNHDA, CDR2 SQIVND (reference sequence). The trim removed 4 bases at V and 3 bases at J, leaving 6 bases unmatched. The DNA of the CDR3 is TGTGCCAGTAGTACAAGGACAGGCCCCAATCAGCCCCAGCATTTT. Its protein is CASSTRTGPNQPQHF.

V usage is TRBV9 and J usage is TRBJ2-7; TRBD1 matches at 7 bases. Germline V gene data show CDR1 as SGDLS and CDR2 as YYNGEE. V shed 4 bases and J 0 bases; nucleotides not matched to a gene: 7. This CDR3 contains 15 residues. As DNA, the CDR3 is TGTGCCAGCAGCAGAACCGGGACAGTCTCCTACGAGCAGTACTTC. It translates to CASSRTGTVSYEQYF. The variable domain in full, with the rest retrieved from reference TRBV9 and TRBJ2-7, is DSGVTQTPKHLITATGQRVTLRCSPRSGDLSVYWYQQSLDQGLQFLIQYYNGEERAKGNILERFSAQQFPDLHSELNLSSLELGDSALYFCASSRTGTVSYEQYFGPGTRLTVT.

This clone has only a few counts. The chain employs TRBV4-1 and TRBJ1-2; the match to TRBD1 covers 7 bases. The CDR3 totals 14 residues. CDR1 is MGHRA and CDR2 is YSYEKL in the germline V gene. After removal of 3 bases from V and 4 bases from J, the junction contained 5 bases not matched to a gene. Written as DNA, the CDR3 is TGCGCCAGCAGCCAGTCTAACAGGGGCTATGGCTACACCTTC. This sequence encodes CASSQSNRGYGYTF.

The J gene is TRBJ2-2, the V gene TRBV28; 9 bases are shared with TRBD2. This CDR3 is 15 amino acids long. The V gene end was trimmed by 2 bases and the J gene end by 6 bases; junction bases not matched to a gene: 4. The germline CDR1 and CDR2 sequences are MDHEN and SYDVKM. The DNA of the CDR3 is TGTGCCAGCAGTTTAGTGGCGGGAGGGCCCGGGGAGCTGTTTTTT. As protein: CASSLVAGGPGELFF.

The chain uses TRBV30 and TRBJ2-7; 9 bases agree with TRBD2. This CDR3 has 13 amino acids. The junction had 1 base not matched to a gene; V was cut back by 2 bases and J by 2 bases. Germline V lookup: CDR1 GTSNPN, CDR2 SVGIG (reference sequence). CDR3 sequence (DNA): TGTGCCTGGAGTCGGACTAGCGCCTACGAGCAGTACTTC. It codes for CAWSRTSAYEQYF.

The chain links TRBV6-1 to TRBJ1-5; D gene unclear. The V end lost 4 bases, the J end lost 9 bases, and 13 bases lay between the germline ends. Per the germline V gene, CDR1 is MNHNS and CDR2 is SASEGT. This CDR3 has 13 amino acids. Written as DNA, the CDR3 is TGTGCCAGCAGTGGAACCCCTAACGGGCCCCAGCATTTT. Translation: CASSGTPNGPQHF.

Only a few counts were recorded for this clone. The rearrangement links TRBV5-1 to TRBJ2-7; D gene uncertain. Looked up from germline, CDR1 is SGHRS and CDR2 is YFSETQ. CDR3 length: 14 residues. Trimming took 3 bases from V and 1 from J, leaving 11 bases between them. CDR3 in DNA: TGCGCCAGCAGCTCAAGTGGCGGATCCTACGAGCAGTACTTC. It codes for CASSSSGGSYEQYF.